Detailed here is one T cell receptor beta chain. The entry originates in a study of CD8+CD57+ T cells in acquired aplastic anemia. TCR beta VDJ and CDR3 profiling used genomic DNA as template. TCRdb passed the reads through MiXCR, listing each CDR3 protein once. Among hundreds of thousands of distinct CDR3 sequences, around 30% were seen once, and the ten largest hold 0.8% to 0.85%. Selection for sequencing was limited to patients who had shown CD8+CD57+ cell expansion by flow cytometry. The germline gives CDR1 SGHTA, CDR2 FQGNSA. V lost 0 bases and J 9 bases, leaving 9 bases between the germline ends. The CDR3 spans 14 residues.

The chain recombines TRBV7-2 with TRBJ1-6, with no clear D. The sequencing input was sorted CD4+, CD8+, or CD8+CD57+ T cells (not recorded which) from PBMCs. The clonotype was recovered from a human donor with aplastic anemia. CDR3 in amino acids: CASSLALPVSPLHF. The CDR3 DNA reads as TGTGCCAGCAGCTTAGCTTTGCCGGTTTCACCCCTCCACTTT.